These 14 T cell receptor beta chains originate from one sample sequenced in a study of T cell responses to AZD1222 COVID-19 vaccine (dated by TCRdb to the early 2020s). Explained via the paper, the time point label denotes: baseline before first vaccination. The method behind the library was the immunoSEQ multiplex PCR assay. Imported from immuneACCESS, the table was reduced by TCRdb to in-frame sequences with V and J called. These copies leave out some clones; in studies compared against another copy, an unresolved V gene accounts for under half, and the cause of the remainder is not known. The sample includes 120,000 or so clones, with around 80% observed a single time. Jointly, the top ten make up approximately 4.6% of the sample. Sequencing used peripheral blood, obtained on day 0 of AZD1222 vaccination. The receptors were gathered from an adult in good health.

The genes are TRBV4-3 and TRBJ1-6; D gene uncertain. The CDR3 covers 13 residues. The germline CDR1 and CDR2 sequences are LGHNA and YSLEER. Deletions cut 2 bases from V and 8 bases from J, with 7 bases between. DNA of the CDR3: TGCGCCAGCAGCCAATCGGAGGATTCACCCCTCCACTTT. This sequence encodes CASSQSEDSPLHF.

The gene calls are TRBV6-5 and TRBJ2-5; 8 positions match TRBD1. Germline V gives CDR1 MNHEY, CDR2 SVGAGI. The CDR3 extends over 14 amino acids. V lost 6 bases, J lost 7 bases, and 10 bases stayed unmatched. Written as DNA, the CDR3 is TGTGCCAGCAGCGCAGACAGGGGAGGATCGACCCAGTACTTC. Its translation is CASSADRGGSTQYF.

This clone was counted once. The chain carries TRBV5-1 and TRBJ2-3, with 11 bases identical to TRBD2. The CDR3 is 17 residues long. CDR1 and CDR2 from the germline V gene are SGHRS and YFSETQ. The V gene end was trimmed by 4 bases and the J gene end by 1 base; junction bases not matched to a gene: 8. The CDR3 spells CASSPPLLAGGTDTQYF. In DNA, the CDR3 is TGCGCCAGCAGCCCTCCCTTACTAGCGGGAGGCACAGATACGCAGTATTTT.

This clone appeared once. The rearrangement links TRBV4-3 to TRBJ2-7; 8 bases are shared with TRBD1. The germline CDR1 and CDR2 sequences are LGHNA and YSLEER. The CDR3 is 15 amino acids. Trimming took 0 bases from V and 3 from J; bases not matched to a gene: 4. The CDR3 bases are TGCGCCAGCAGCCAAGAACAGGGGGAGATCTACGAGCAGTACTTC. This encodes CASSQEQGEIYEQYF.

This clone was picked up one time. The V and J genes are TRBV30 and TRBJ1-2, with 7 nucleotides matching TRBD1. Germline values: CDR1 GTSNPN, CDR2 SVGIG (reference sequence). The CDR3 consists of 12 residues. The junction had 6 bases not matched to a gene; V was cut back by 3 bases and J by 8 bases. For the CDR3, the DNA is TGTGCCTGGAGCCTGAGGACAGGCGGCTACACCTTC. Protein product: CAWSLRTGGYTF.

The chain employs TRBV6-5 and TRBJ1-1; D remains unclear. V was trimmed by 7 bases and J by 5 bases, leaving 14 bases between them. The CDR3 covers 13 residues. Germline CDR1 is MNHEY and CDR2 is SVGAGI. CDR3 residues: CASKTLDGTEAFF. The DNA of the CDR3 is TGTGCCAGCAAAACCCTGGACGGAACTGAAGCTTTCTTT.

The chain recombines TRBV2 with TRBJ1-5, with D perhaps TRBD1 (6 bases). This CDR3 spans 14 amino acids. Trimming pared 7 bases from V and 0 bases from J, leaving 10 bases between. The germline V gene encodes CDR1 SNHLY and CDR2 FYNNEI. CDR3 sequence reads: CASTRGYSNQPQHF. As DNA, the CDR3 is TGTGCCAGCACCAGGGGATATAGCAATCAGCCCCAGCATTTT. Filled out from reference TRBV2 and TRBJ1-5, the complete variable domain reads EPEVTQTPSHQVTQMGQEVILRCVPISNHLYFYWYRQILGQKVEFLVSFYNNEISEKSEIFDDQFSVERPDGSNFTLKIRSTKLEDSAMYFCASTRGYSNQPQHFGDGTRLSIL.

This chain joins TRBV28 and TRBJ1-5; D is possibly TRBD1 (5 bases). Between the trimmed V and J ends, which lost 6 bases and 0 bases, there was a span of 15 bases. This CDR3 region has 16 residues. Per germline, CDR1 MDHEN and CDR2 SYDVKM. The CDR3 sequence is CASSSRDWYSNQPQHF. In DNA, the CDR3 is TGTGCCAGCAGCTCTCGGGACTGGTATAGCAATCAGCCCCAGCATTTT.

The chain links TRBV7-6 to TRBJ2-7, with D perhaps being TRBD1 or TRBD2 (5 bases each). The CDR3 runs to 16 residues. Between the trimmed V and J ends, which lost 5 bases and 5 bases, there was a span of 22 bases. Germline V gives CDR1 SGHVS, CDR2 FNYEAQ. The CDR3 nucleotides are TGTGCCAGCAGCCAACTGCTTGGGGGTGAGGGTAACGAGCAGTACTTC. Translated, it gives CASSQLLGGEGNEQYF. Combining the CDR3 with reference TRBV7-6 and TRBJ2-7 gives the whole variable domain GAGVSQSPRYKVTKRGQDVALRCDPISGHVSLYWYRQALGQGPEFLTYFNYEAQQDKSGLPNDRFSAERPEGSISTLTIQRTEQRDSAMYRCASSQLLGGEGNEQYFGPGTRLTVT.

The V gene is TRBV27, the J gene TRBJ1-1; the D gene is possibly TRBD1 (6 bases). Looked up from germline, CDR1 is MNHEY and CDR2 is SMNVEV (reference sequence). CDR3 length: 13 amino acids. The germline V and J ends were trimmed by 1 base and 5 bases, with 8 bases remaining between them. Written as DNA, the CDR3 is TGTGCCAGCAGTTTATGGGGGCAGACTGAAGCTTTCTTT. Protein sequence: CASSLWGQTEAFF.

As concerns this clone: This CDR3 is also generated by other DNA sequences in the sample. The chain combines TRBV15 with TRBJ1-1; 8 bases line up with TRBD1. V lost 5 bases to trimming and J lost 5 bases; unmatched junction nucleotides: 10. The CDR3 is 15 residues long. Germline V lookup: CDR1 LNHNV, CDR2 YYDKDF (reference sequence). CDR3 in DNA: TGTGCCACCAGCCCACCATCAACAGGGGGAACTGAAGCTTTCTTT. Amino acid sequence: CATSPPSTGGTEAFF. The full variable domain, its missing parts supplied by reference TRBV15 and TRBJ1-1, is DAMVIQNPRYQVTQFGKPVTLSCSQTLNHNVMYWYQQKSSQAPKLLFHYYDKDFNNEADTPDNFQSRRPNTSFCFLDIRSPGLGDTAMYLCATSPPSTGGTEAFFGQGTRLTVV.

This chain connects TRBV7-9 to TRBJ2-6; D not resolved. CDR3 length: 14 amino acids. Trimming took 5 bases from V and 4 from J, leaving 9 bases between them. The germline V gene has CDR1 SEHNR and CDR2 FQNEAQ (reference sequence). DNA for the CDR3: TGTGCCAGCAGCCCCTATCCCGGGGCCAACGTCCTGACTTTC. This codes for CASSPYPGANVLTF.

The chain employs TRBV2 and TRBJ1-1; D might be TRBD1 (5 bases). Between the trimmed V and J ends, which lost 3 bases and 6 bases, there was a span of 14 bases. The CDR3 has 14 residues. CDR1 is SNHLY and CDR2 is FYNNEI in the germline V gene. CDR3 DNA: TGTGCCAGCAGTGAGAAACTGGGACGTTCTGAAGCTTTCTTT. This translates into CASSEKLGRSEAFF.

V gene TRBV7-9 combines with J gene TRBJ2-7; possible D gene TRBD1, 5 bases. This CDR3 has 13 residues. In germline, CDR1 is SEHNR, CDR2 FQNEAQ (reference sequence). The V end lost 5 bases, the J end lost 2 bases, and 10 bases lay between the germline ends. The CDR3 nucleotides are TGTGCCAGCAGCAGGGGCTCGACCTACGAGCAGTACTTC. Translating it yields CASSRGSTYEQYF.